The present entry profiles one T cell receptor beta chain with its context. The assay was immunoSEQ multiplex PCR, and TCRdb's table has in-frame clones only and misses some. The table includes about 130,000 clones, roughly 87% detected once. The data originate from a study of control samples from healthy donors and cancer patients. In germline, CDR1 is WSHSY, CDR2 SAAADI. Germline trimming cut 5 bases from V and 7 bases from J; bases unmatched to any gene: 5. This CDR3 spans 14 amino acids. Sequenced material: blood. The rearrangement links TRBV10-2 to TRBJ1-5; TRBD1 matches 10 bases. This clonotype was obtained from a man between 18 and 29 years old in good health. The CDR3 region has the DNA TGCGCCAGCAGTCAGACAGGGGGCCGCCAGCCCCAGCATTTT. Translation: CASSQTGGRQPQHF.